These 29 T cell receptor beta chains originate from one sample sequenced in a study of cytomegalovirus exposure and HLA in healthy donors. PCR employed 60 Vbeta and 13 Jbeta primers. The table came from immunoSEQ multiplex PCR; TCRdb's copy has only in-frame clones and leaves some out. The sample records 180,000 or so clones, roughly 9.4% being singletons. The sample was PBMCs. Source of these receptors: a woman under 40 in good health and CMV-seropositive.

The chain combines TRBV5-1 with TRBJ2-2; maybe TRBD2 (6 bases). Germline CDR1 reads SGHRS; CDR2 reads YFSETQ. This CDR3 contains 14 residues. V was pared by 7 bases and J by 5 bases, with 15 bases between. CDR3 DNA: TGCGCCAGCGCCAATGGAGGGCGAACCGGGGAGCTGTTTTTT. This encodes CASANGGRTGELFF.

This clone showed up just a few times. The CDR3 DNA sequence: TGTGCCAGCAGCCCGACTAGCGGGACGATGAATGAGCAGTTCTTC. It codes for CASSPTSGTMNEQFF. The chain recombines TRBV5-4 with TRBJ2-1; 11 bases match TRBD2. Unmatched junction bases numbered 7, after V lost 4 bases and J lost 7 bases. CDR1 and CDR2 from the germline V gene are SGHNT and YYREEE (reference sequence). The CDR3 has 15 residues.

The sample holds a few counts of this clone. The chain recombines TRBV18 with TRBJ2-2; D perhaps matches TRBD1 (5 bases). V lost 3 bases to trimming and J lost 5 bases, with 7 bases between them. This CDR3 region has 13 residues. Germline V gene sequence: CDR1 KGHSH, CDR2 LQKENI. DNA of the CDR3: TGTGCCAGCTCACCCCAGGGTACCGGGGAGCTGTTTTTT. This codes for CASSPQGTGELFF.

This clone occurred a few times. J is TRBJ2-1 and V is TRBV18, with 8 bases lining up with TRBD1. The V gene end was trimmed by 1 base and the J gene end by 1 base; junction bases not matched to a gene: 6. Per the germline V gene, CDR1 is KGHSH and CDR2 is LQKENI. This CDR3 spans 17 amino acids. This CDR3 reads CASSPRPGQDSYNEQFF. Here the CDR3 DNA reads TGTGCCAGCTCACCACGCCCGGGACAGGATTCCTACAATGAGCAGTTCTTC.

The chain joins TRBV19 to TRBJ1-2; 9 bases map to TRBD1. The germline V gene encodes CDR1 LNHDA and CDR2 SQIVND (reference sequence). The J segment lost 3 bases and the V segment lost 4 bases, leaving 0 bases of the junction unmatched. This CDR3 comprises 13 residues. CDR3 region: CASSRQGDYGYTF. The CDR3 nucleotides read TGTGCCAGTAGTAGACAGGGGGACTATGGCTACACCTTC. Combining the CDR3 with reference TRBV19 and TRBJ1-2 gives the whole variable domain DGGITQSPKYLFRKEGQNVTLSCEQNLNHDAMYWYRQDPGQGLRLIYYSQIVNDFQKGDIAEGYSVSREKKESFPLTVTSAQKNPTAFYLCASSRQGDYGYTFGSGTRLTVV.

The rearrangement joins TRBV7-2 to TRBJ1-1, with D unclear. The CDR3 has 13 residues. Germline V gene lookup returns CDR1 SGHTA and CDR2 FQGNSA. V was cut by 5 bases and J by 5 bases, with 12 bases left in between. CDR3 DNA sequence: TGTGCCAGCAGCCCTCCCCAGGTAACTGAAGCTTTCTTT. Its translation: CASSPPQVTEAFF.

This clone has only a few counts. The V call is TRBV2, the J call TRBJ2-2; 10 nucleotides match TRBD2. V was pared by 7 bases and J by 4 bases, with 3 bases of the junction left unmatched. This CDR3 has 14 residues. Germline V gene sequence: CDR1 SNHLY, CDR2 FYNNEI. This CDR3 is CASILAGGTGELFF. DNA for the CDR3: TGTGCCAGCATTTTAGCGGGGGGCACCGGGGAGCTGTTTTTT.

This clone was seen more than once but under ten times. The rearrangement joins TRBV10-3 to TRBJ2-1; tentative D call: TRBD1 (6 bases). This CDR3 has 13 amino acids. Trimming left V 0 bases short and J 7 bases short, with 7 bases between. Germline CDR1 ENHRY, CDR2 SYGVKD. The CDR3 protein is CAISESGGNEQFF. CDR3 sequence (DNA): TGTGCCATCAGTGAGTCAGGGGGAAATGAGCAGTTCTTC.

This clone was detected only a few times. The chain is built from TRBV5-1 and TRBJ2-1; TRBD2 aligns across 7 bases. The trim removed 4 bases at V and 3 bases at J, leaving 10 bases unmatched. This CDR3 has 16 amino acids. CDR1 is SGHRS and CDR2 is YFSETQ in the germline V gene. DNA of the CDR3: TGCGCCAGCAGCCCCAGGGCGGGGGTGGACTACAATGAGCAGTTCTTC. Translated: CASSPRAGVDYNEQFF.

This chain connects TRBV5-1 to TRBJ1-1; D may be TRBD1 (6 bases). Germline V gives CDR1 SGHRS, CDR2 YFSETQ. Trimming removed 1 base from V and 4 bases from J, with 14 bases in between. This CDR3 spans 15 amino acids. The CDR3 sequence: CASSLTGRKGTEAFF. The CDR3 nucleotides read TGCGCCAGCAGCTTGACAGGGCGAAAAGGCACTGAAGCTTTCTTT.

As DNA, the CDR3 is TGTGCCAGCAGGAAACTAGCGGGTCAAGAGACCCAGTACTTC. This translates into CASRKLAGQETQYF. The chain employs TRBV5-8 and TRBJ2-5; TRBD2 matches 9 bases. Trimming took 5 bases from V and 2 from J; bases not matched to a gene: 4. CDR1 SGHTS and CDR2 YDEGEE come from the germline V gene. This CDR3 contains 14 residues.

The chain uses TRBV14 and TRBJ2-7; TRBD2 matches at 8 bases. The V and J ends lost 4 bases and 3 bases, in that order; junction bases with no gene match: 8. There are 15 residues in the CDR3. The germline CDR1 and CDR2 sequences are SGHDN and FVKESK. Here the CDR3 DNA reads TGTGCCAGCAGCCCCCTCGATAGCGGGAACTACGAGCAGTACTTC. This codes for CASSPLDSGNYEQYF.

This clone was picked up a small number of times. This chain connects TRBV2 to TRBJ1-2; possible D gene TRBD1, 5 bases. Germline values: CDR1 SNHLY, CDR2 FYNNEI. The CDR3 runs 16 residues. The germline V and J ends were trimmed by 7 bases and 3 bases, with 21 bases remaining between them. The CDR3 DNA reads as TGTGCCAGCAAAGTTTGGACACTCATAGGCGACTATGGCTACACCTTC. Translated, it gives CASKVWTLIGDYGYTF.

This clone was seen only a few times. The V gene is TRBV6-7, the J gene TRBJ2-5; D ambiguous. TRBV6-7 is identified as an open reading frame with a role that is uncertain. V was shortened by 5 bases and J by 1 base, with 11 bases between the two germline ends. This CDR3 has 14 amino acids. The CDR3 nucleotides are TGTGCCAGCAGTCTTTCCTTCCCCCAAGAGACCCAGTACTTC. Translating it yields CASSLSFPQETQYF.

The chain recombines TRBV6-5 with TRBJ2-5; 7 positions agree with TRBD1. V dropped 0 bases and J dropped 5; count of bases not matched to a gene: 6. The CDR3 is made up of 15 amino acids. From germline, CDR1 is MNHEY and CDR2 SVGAGI. CDR3 DNA sequence: TGTGCCAGCAGTTACTCTATGGGACAGAGGGAGACCCAGTACTTC. It is translated as CASSYSMGQRETQYF.

This clone was observed a few times. This sequence joins TRBV6-5 and TRBJ2-7; TRBD1 aligns across 8 bases. Germline trimming cut 6 bases from V and 0 bases from J; bases unmatched to any gene: 7. There are 15 residues in the CDR3. Germline CDR1 and CDR2: MNHEY and SVGAGI. DNA of the CDR3: TGTGCCAGCAGGAACTGGGACAGGAGCTCCTACGAGCAGTACTTC. Amino acids: CASRNWDRSSYEQYF.

This chain links TRBV11-2 with TRBJ2-7; no definite D call. Germline CDR1 SGHAT, CDR2 FQNNGV. The V end lost 2 bases, the J end lost 3 bases, and 11 bases lay between the germline ends. There are 14 residues in the CDR3. CDR3 region: CASSLISVVYEQYF. CDR3 in DNA: TGTGCCAGCAGCTTAATATCCGTAGTCTACGAGCAGTACTTC.

This clone came up a few times. The chain has TRBV5-1 and TRBJ1-1, with 10 bases matching TRBD1. Germline V gene sequence: CDR1 SGHRS, CDR2 YFSETQ. There are 15 residues in the CDR3. With 5 bases clipped from V and 1 base from J, the junction kept 5 bases outside the gene matches. In DNA, the CDR3 is TGCGCCAGCAGTCGGACAGGGGGGCGGAACACTGAAGCTTTCTTT. Translation: CASSRTGGRNTEAFF.

This clone was detected a few times. The junction shows a germline mismatch at one end, possibly a read error. The chain uses TRBV4-1 and TRBJ2-7, with 8 nucleotides matching TRBD1. The germline CDR1 and CDR2 sequences are MGHRA and YSYEKL. CDR3 length: 16 residues. In DNA form, the CDR3 reads TGCGCCAGCAGCCAAGTGGCTGGACAGGGTACCTACGAGCAGCACTTC. Protein product: CASSQVAGQGTYEQHF.

This clone was seen a handful of times. J is TRBJ2-5 and V is TRBV5-1; 16 bases are shared with TRBD2. The V gene's germline CDR1 is SGHRS and CDR2 YFSETQ. CDR3 size: 17 residues. V dropped 4 bases and J dropped 1; count of bases not matched to a gene: 4. As DNA, the CDR3 is TGCGCCAGCAGCCTCGGGACTAGCGGGAGGGTCCAAGAGACCCAGTACTTC. It is translated as CASSLGTSGRVQETQYF.

The V and J genes are TRBV18 and TRBJ2-3; 13 nucleotides align to TRBD2. This CDR3 is 16 amino acids long. J gave up 3 bases and V 4 bases, and 4 bases lay outside the gene matches. The germline V gene has CDR1 KGHSH and CDR2 LQKENI. The CDR3 coding sequence is TGTGCCAGCTCACTTCGGACTAGCGGGAGTACAGATACGCAGTATTTT. Amino acids: CASSLRTSGSTDTQYF. The entire variable domain, with the rest obtained from reference TRBV18 and TRBJ2-3, is as follows: NAGVMQNPRHLVRRRGQEARLRCSPMKGHSHVYWYRQLPEEGLKFMVYLQKENIIDESGMPKERFSAEFPKEGPSILRIQQVVRGDSAAYFCASSLRTSGSTDTQYFGPGTRLTVL.

This clone was seen more than once but under ten times. This chain's CDR3 is CASSARDSWGQFF. The CDR3 DNA is TGTGCCAGCAGCGCTCGGGACTCCTGGGGGCAGTTCTTC. The chain employs TRBV9 and TRBJ2-1; maybe TRBD2 (6 bases). Germline V gives CDR1 SGDLS, CDR2 YYNGEE. The CDR3 has 13 residues. Trimming cost V 3 bases and J 12 bases, with 16 bases left between them.

This clone was seen a few times. The chain recombines TRBV23-1 with TRBJ2-7; 11 nucleotides align to TRBD2. TRBV23-1 is designated an ORF whose function remains uncertain. The J segment lost 4 bases and the V segment lost 8 bases, leaving 13 bases of the junction unmatched. The CDR3 is 16 amino acids. Written as DNA, the CDR3 is TGCGCCAGCTCGATTAGCGGGAGGGCCCCCCCTTACGAGCAGTACTTC. It specifies CASSISGRAPPYEQYF.

The gene calls are TRBV13 and TRBJ2-7; 8 positions match TRBD1. V gave up 5 bases and J gave up 3 bases; unmatched junction bases: 6. Germline CDR1 is PRHDT and CDR2 is FYEKMQ (reference sequence). The CDR3 loop spans 14 amino acids. The CDR3, as DNA: TGTGCCAGCAGCCCCCAGGGGGCTCTCTACGAGCAGTACTTC. Translating it yields CASSPQGALYEQYF.

Notes on this clone: The sample carries other DNA sequences with the same CDR3. The chain links TRBV7-9 to TRBJ2-5, with D hard to call. Trimming removed 5 bases from V and 5 bases from J, with 6 bases in between. From germline, CDR1 is SEHNR and CDR2 FQNEAQ (reference sequence). The CDR3 sequence is 11 residues long. CDR3 loop: CASSLLETQYF. The CDR3 DNA reads as TGTGCCAGCAGCCTTCTGGAGACCCAGTACTTC.

This clone came up a few times. The chain carries TRBV21-1 and TRBJ1-1; the tabulated D call, TRBD1, remains unverified against the DNA. TRBV21-1 is a known pseudogene. The CDR3 is made up of 14 amino acids. In DNA, the CDR3 is TGTGCCAGCAGCAAAGCAACAGGGCCCACTGAAGCTTTCTTT. Protein: CASSKATGPTEAFF.

This clone was seen a few times. This chain joins TRBV11-2 and TRBJ2-2; the D gene is possibly TRBD2 (5 bases). The germline CDR1 and CDR2 sequences are SGHAT and FQNNGV. This CDR3 spans 16 amino acids. V was clipped by 1 base and J by 8 bases, with 17 bases between them. The CDR3: CASSLGLLEGSGELFF. The CDR3 coding sequence is TGTGCCAGCAGCTTAGGCCTCCTAGAGGGCTCGGGGGAGCTGTTTTTT.

This chain connects TRBV14 to TRBJ1-5; D remains ambiguous. This CDR3 spans 12 amino acids. Germline-derived CDR1 and CDR2 are SGHDN and FVKESK. V was trimmed by 4 bases and J by 14 bases, leaving 15 bases between them. DNA of the CDR3: TGTGCCAGCAGCCTAGATAGAGGGCCTAAGCATTTT. Translating gives CASSLDRGPKHF. Full variable domain (rest looked up from reference TRBV14 and TRBJ1-5): EAGVTQFPSHSVIEKGQTVTLRCDPISGHDNLYWYRRVMGKEIKFLLHFVKESKQDESGMPNNRFLAERTGGTYSTLKVQPAELEDSGVYFCASSLDRGPKHFGDGTRLSIL.

This clone was counted only a few times. The gene calls are TRBV5-1 and TRBJ2-2, with a possible D match to TRBD1 (5 bases). Trimming took 4 bases from V and 3 from J, leaving 13 bases between them. The CDR3 loop spans 15 amino acids. Germline CDR1 is SGHRS and CDR2 is YFSETQ. The CDR3 DNA reads as TGCGCCAGCAGCGCAAGGGTAGGGGACACCGGGGAGCTGTTTTTT. This encodes CASSARVGDTGELFF.